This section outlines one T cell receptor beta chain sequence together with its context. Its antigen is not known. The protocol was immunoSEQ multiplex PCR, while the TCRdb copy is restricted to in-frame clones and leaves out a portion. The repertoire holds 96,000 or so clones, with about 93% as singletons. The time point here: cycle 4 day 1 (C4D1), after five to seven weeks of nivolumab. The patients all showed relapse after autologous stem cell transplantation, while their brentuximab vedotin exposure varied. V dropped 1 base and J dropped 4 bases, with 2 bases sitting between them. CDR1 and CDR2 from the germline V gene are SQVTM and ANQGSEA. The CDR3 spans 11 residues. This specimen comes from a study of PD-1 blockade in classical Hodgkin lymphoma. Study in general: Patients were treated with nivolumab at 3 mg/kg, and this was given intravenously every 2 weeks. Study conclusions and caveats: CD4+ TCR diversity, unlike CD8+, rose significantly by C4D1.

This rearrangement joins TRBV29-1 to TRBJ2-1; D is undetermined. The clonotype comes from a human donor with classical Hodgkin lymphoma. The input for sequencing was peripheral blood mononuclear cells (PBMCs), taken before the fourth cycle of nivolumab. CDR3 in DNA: TGCAGCGTTGAAGGTTACAATGAGCAGTTCTTC. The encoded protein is CSVEGYNEQFF.